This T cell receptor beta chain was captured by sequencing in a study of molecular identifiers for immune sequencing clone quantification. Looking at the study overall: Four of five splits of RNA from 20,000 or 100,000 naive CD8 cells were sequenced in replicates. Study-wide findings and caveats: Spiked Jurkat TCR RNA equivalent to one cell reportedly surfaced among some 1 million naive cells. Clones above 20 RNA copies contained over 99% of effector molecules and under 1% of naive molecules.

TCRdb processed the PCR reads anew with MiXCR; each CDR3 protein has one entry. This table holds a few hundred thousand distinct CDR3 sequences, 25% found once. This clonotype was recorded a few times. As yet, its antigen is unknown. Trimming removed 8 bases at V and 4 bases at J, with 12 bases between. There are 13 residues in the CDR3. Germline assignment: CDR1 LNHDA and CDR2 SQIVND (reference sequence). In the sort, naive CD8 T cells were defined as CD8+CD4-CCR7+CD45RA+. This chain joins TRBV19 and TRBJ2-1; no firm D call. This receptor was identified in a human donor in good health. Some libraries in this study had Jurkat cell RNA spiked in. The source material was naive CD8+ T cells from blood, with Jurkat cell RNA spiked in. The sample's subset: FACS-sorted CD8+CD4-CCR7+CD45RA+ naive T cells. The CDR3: CASGLDGYNEQFF. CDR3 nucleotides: TGTGCCAGTGGATTGGACGGATACAATGAGCAGTTCTTC.